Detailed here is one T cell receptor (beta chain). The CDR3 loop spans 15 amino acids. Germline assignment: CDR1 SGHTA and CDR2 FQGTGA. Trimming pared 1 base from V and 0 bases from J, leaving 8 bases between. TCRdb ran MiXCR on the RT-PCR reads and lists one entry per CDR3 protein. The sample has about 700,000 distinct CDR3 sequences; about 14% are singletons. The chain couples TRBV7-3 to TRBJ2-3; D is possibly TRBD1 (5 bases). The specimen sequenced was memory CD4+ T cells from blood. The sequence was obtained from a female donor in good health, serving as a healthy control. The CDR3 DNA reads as TGTGCCAGCAGCTTAAATGGACACAGCACAGATACGCAGTATTTT. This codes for CASSLNGHSTDTQYF.